This note documents a single TCR beta chain sequence. CDR1 is SGHDN and CDR2 is FVKESK in the germline V gene. The V gene end was trimmed by 5 bases and the J gene end by 8 bases; junction bases not matched to a gene: 13. The CDR3 spans 18 residues. Ages ranged from about 18 to 100 years, with residence in about 24 US areas. Libraries were prepared by immunoSEQ multiplex PCR; TCRdb keeps only in-frame clonotypes and omits some of them. The sample has 310,000 or so clones, 86% seen once. The data belong to a study of blood T cell repertoires in COVID-19. Study at large: Samples representing acute and convalescent COVID-19 were sourced from the United States, Italy and Spain.

This TCR was recovered from a woman aged 18-30 years who had recovered from COVID-19. This chain connects TRBV14 to TRBJ1-6, with 12 positions matching TRBD1. The source material was PBMCs or T cells enriched from blood (not recorded which). Written as DNA, the CDR3 is TGTGCCAGCAGCTCTCAAGTGGGACAGGGGGCTGGCGATTCACCCCTCCACTTT. Translating gives CASSSQVGQGAGDSPLHF.